Following are 8 T cell receptor beta chains from one sample sequenced in a study of shared clonotypes between healthy human individuals (dated by TCRdb to 2018 to 2020). The library was produced with the immunoSEQ multiplex PCR assay. TCRdb provides this immuneACCESS table in a form limited to in-frame rearrangements. Some clones are lacking; in checked studies, under half of them reflect an unresolved V gene, and why the rest are absent is not known. The sample table records some 320,000 clones; roughly 84% of these occur just once. Of the sample, around 15% is held by the ten largest clones. Sequencing input: memory CD8+ T cells sorted from blood. This specimen's cell subset or site label, interpreted: CD45RO+ cells pooled with CCR7-negative TemRA cells. The receptor source for this set is a young man in good health.

The chain has TRBV30 and TRBJ1-1; D unresolved. Germline lookup yields CDR1 GTSNPN and CDR2 SVGIG (reference sequence). V was pared by 4 bases and J by 1 base, with 10 bases between. The CDR3 spans 13 residues. The CDR3 region is CAWTDTQNTEAFF. The CDR3 DNA is TGTGCCTGGACCGACACCCAGAACACTGAAGCTTTCTTT. Combining the CDR3 with reference TRBV30 and TRBJ1-1 gives the whole variable domain SQTIHQWPATLVQPVGSPLSLECTVEGTSNPNLYWYRQAAGRGLQLLFYSVGIGQISSEVPQNLSASRPQDRQFILSSKKLLLSDSGFYLCAWTDTQNTEAFFGQGTRLTVV.

Of note for this clone: This may be a read error, as it is one base from a much larger clone. The rearrangement uses TRBV7-3 and TRBJ2-5; 10 bases fit TRBD2. The CDR3 extends over 15 amino acids. Trimming cost V 5 bases and J 4 bases; bases outside gene matches: 7. The germline gives CDR1 SGHTA, CDR2 FQGTGA. CDR3 nucleotides: TGTGCCAGCAGCATCAGCGGGAGGGCGGGAGAGACCCAGTACTTC. Its translation: CASSISGRAGETQYF. Full variable domain (rest looked up from reference TRBV7-3 and TRBJ2-5): GAGVSQTPSNKVTEKGKYVELRCDPISGHTALYWYRQSLGQGPEFLIYFQGTGAADDSGLPNDRFFAVRPEGSVSTLKIQRTERGDSAVYLCASSISGRAGETQYFGPGTRLLVL.

The gene calls are TRBV18 and TRBJ2-1; 9 bases agree with TRBD1. The J segment lost 7 bases and the V segment lost 0 bases, leaving 10 bases of the junction unmatched. The length of the CDR3 is 17 residues. The germline CDR1 and CDR2 sequences are KGHSH and LQKENI. CDR3 DNA: TGTGCCAGCTCACCACCCCCCGGGACAGGGATATTGAATGAGCAGTTCTTC. Translating it yields CASSPPPGTGILNEQFF. The whole variable domain, remainder taken from reference TRBV18 and TRBJ2-1, is NAGVMQNPRHLVRRRGQEARLRCSPMKGHSHVYWYRQLPEEGLKFMVYLQKENIIDESGMPKERFSAEFPKEGPSILRIQQVVRGDSAAYFCASSPPPGTGILNEQFFGPGTRLTVL.

The chain joins TRBV5-1 to TRBJ2-1; the D gene is possibly TRBD1 (6 bases). This CDR3 region has 17 residues. The V gene's germline CDR1 is SGHRS and CDR2 YFSETQ. The V gene lost 0 bases and the J gene lost 2 bases, with 15 bases spanning the gap. CDR3 region: CASSLAPTGTPYNEQFF. DNA of the CDR3: TGCGCCAGCAGCTTGGCCCCCACAGGGACCCCCTACAATGAGCAGTTCTTC. The whole variable domain, filled in from reference TRBV5-1 and TRBJ2-1, reads KAGVTQTPRYLIKTRGQQVTLSCSPISGHRSVSWYQQTPGQGLQFLFEYFSETQRNKGNFPGRFSGRQFSNSRSEMNVSTLELGDSALYLCASSLAPTGTPYNEQFFGPGTRLTVL.

V usage is TRBV29-1 and J usage is TRBJ2-1; D call uncertain. V lost 1 base and J 3 bases, leaving 16 bases between the germline ends. Germline V gene data show CDR1 as SQVTM and CDR2 as ANQGSEA. The CDR3 extends over 16 amino acids. CDR3 residues: CSVEGLPHRFYNEQFF. For the CDR3, the DNA is TGCAGCGTTGAAGGGCTCCCTCACCGTTTCTACAATGAGCAGTTCTTC.

This chain joins TRBV29-1 and TRBJ2-2; 7 bases are a match to TRBD1. Germline lookup yields CDR1 SQVTM and CDR2 ANQGSEA. V lost 7 bases to trimming and J lost 6 bases; unmatched junction nucleotides: 11. This CDR3 has 14 amino acids. DNA for the CDR3: TGCAGCGGACTACGAGGGGGCTTGTCCGGGGAGCTGTTTTTT. Translating it yields CSGLRGGLSGELFF.

This clone came up once. The chain uses TRBV27 and TRBJ2-7, with D perhaps matching TRBD1 (5 bases). This CDR3 contains 14 residues. V was trimmed by 1 base and J by 7 bases, leaving 14 bases between them. Germline lookup yields CDR1 MNHEY and CDR2 SMNVEV (reference sequence). The CDR3 sequence is CASSLYGIRGEQYF. DNA of the CDR3: TGTGCCAGCAGTTTATATGGGATAAGGGGTGAGCAGTACTTC.

The chain is built from TRBV18 and TRBJ1-2; TRBD1 matches at 8 bases. There are 15 residues in the CDR3. The V gene's germline CDR1 is KGHSH and CDR2 LQKENI. The V segment lost 7 bases and the J segment 4 bases; nucleotides outside the gene matches: 11. CDR3 amino acids: CASLPGQGLLYGYTF. The CDR3 DNA reads as TGTGCCAGCTTGCCCGGACAGGGACTCCTCTATGGCTACACCTTC.